The 15 T cell receptor beta chains below all came from one sample that was sequenced in a study of blood T cell repertoires in COVID-19. This table comes from immunoSEQ multiplex PCR, and its TCRdb copy is limited to in-frame clones, with some not included. The table lists 120,000 to 150,000 clones, 88% of them singletons, with 2.5% in the top ten. Specimen: peripheral blood. The receptors shown here come from a human donor with COVID-19, enrolled during active disease. The donor label of this sample is uncertain.

The V call is TRBV19, the J call TRBJ1-5; the D gene is possibly TRBD1 (5 bases). V dropped 3 bases and J dropped 3 bases, with 12 bases sitting between them. Germline V gene sequence: CDR1 LNHDA, CDR2 SQIVND (reference sequence). CDR3 size: 15 residues. CDR3 protein: CASSIREGTNQPQHF. The CDR3 DNA reads as TGTGCCAGTAGTATCAGGGAGGGTACCAATCAGCCCCAGCATTTT.

The chain uses TRBV20-1 and TRBJ1-1; possible D gene TRBD1, 5 bases. Germline CDR1 is DFQATT and CDR2 is SNEGSKA (reference sequence). V was shortened by 3 bases and J by 3 bases, with 11 bases between the two germline ends. The CDR3 contains 13 residues. The CDR3 DNA reads as TGCAGTGCTAGTGGGGGAGAGGACACTGAAGCTTTCTTT. Amino acid sequence: CSASGGEDTEAFF.

The gene calls are TRBV6-1 and TRBJ2-1; D ambiguous. CDR1 is MNHNS, CDR2 SASEGT, per germline. There are 15 residues in the CDR3. The V gene lost 2 bases and the J gene lost 4 bases, with 12 bases spanning the gap. The CDR3: CASSESHDGYNEQFF. The DNA for the CDR3 is TGTGCCAGCAGTGAAAGTCACGACGGGTACAATGAGCAGTTCTTC.

V and J are TRBV11-3 and TRBJ2-1; 11 positions match TRBD2. CDR3 length: 15 amino acids. CDR1 is SGHNT, CDR2 YENEEA, per germline. The junction had 7 bases not matched to a gene; V was cut back by 5 bases and J by 7 bases. CDR3 protein: CASSPRLAGSNEQFF. The CDR3 coding sequence is TGTGCCAGCAGCCCGCGACTAGCGGGGAGTAATGAGCAGTTCTTC. Based on the CDR3 plus reference TRBV11-3 and TRBJ2-1, the full variable domain is EAGVVQSPRYKIIEKKQPVAFWCNPISGHNTLYWYLQNLGQGPELLIRYENEEAVDDSQLPKDRFSAERLKGVDSTLKIQPAELGDSAVYLCASSPRLAGSNEQFFGPGTRLTVL.

This chain joins TRBV3-1 (or the pseudogene TRBV3-2) and TRBJ1-1; D not resolved. This CDR3 has 14 residues. Between the trimmed V and J ends, which lost 0 bases and 5 bases, there was a span of 10 bases. Germline CDR1 is LGHDT and CDR2 is YNNKEL (reference sequence). The CDR3 is CASSQEGRWTEAFF. CDR3 DNA sequence: TGTGCCAGCAGCCAAGAGGGCAGGTGGACTGAAGCTTTCTTT.

The chain has TRBV7-6 and TRBJ2-5; 9 bases align to TRBD2. The CDR3 runs 14 residues. CDR1 and CDR2 from the germline V gene are SGHVS and FNYEAQ. Losses at the gene ends were 5 bases for V and 3 bases for J; bases not matched to a gene: 4. The CDR3, as DNA: TGTGCCAGCAGCCCTAGACTAGCGGAAGAGACCCAGTACTTC. Its protein product is CASSPRLAEETQYF.

The J gene is TRBJ2-3, the V gene TRBV3-1 (or the pseudogene TRBV3-2); TRBD2 matches at 13 bases. CDR3 length: 18 residues. V shed 0 bases, J shed 1 base, and the junction held 4 bases outside the gene matches. Germline V CDR1 and CDR2: LGHDT, YNNKEL (reference sequence). CDR3 amino acids: CASSQDGGLAGRTDTQYF. CDR3 DNA sequence: TGTGCCAGCAGCCAAGATGGGGGACTAGCGGGGCGCACAGATACGCAGTATTTT.

J is TRBJ1-1 and V is TRBV4-1; 7 positions match TRBD1. This CDR3 region has 14 residues. The V segment lost 6 bases and the J segment 3 bases; nucleotides outside the gene matches: 7. The V gene's germline CDR1 is MGHRA and CDR2 YSYEKL. The CDR3 loop reads CASSLPGQDTEAFF. The CDR3 DNA follows: TGCGCCAGCAGTCTTCCTGGACAGGACACTGAAGCTTTCTTT.

The rearrangement joins TRBV24-1 to TRBJ2-5; tentatively, D is TRBD2 (5 bases). V was pared by 3 bases and J by 0 bases, with 10 bases between. The CDR3 has 15 amino acids. The germline gives CDR1 KGHDR, CDR2 SFDVKD. The CDR3 protein is CATSDPGGHQETQYF. The CDR3 nucleotides read TGTGCCACCAGTGATCCTGGAGGTCACCAAGAGACCCAGTACTTC.

The rearrangement joins TRBV5-6 to TRBJ2-7; TRBD2 matches 12 bases. The CDR3 consists of 15 residues. The junction had 12 bases not matched to a gene; V was cut back by 7 bases and J by 7 bases. Germline V lookup: CDR1 SGHDT, CDR2 YYEEEE. DNA of the CDR3: TGTGCCAGCGGTTCCCGGGGACTAGCGGGTCTTGAGCAGTACTTC. It is translated as CASGSRGLAGLEQYF.

This rearrangement joins TRBV5-1 to TRBJ2-7, with 8 bases fitting TRBD1. The V gene's germline CDR1 is SGHRS and CDR2 YFSETQ. CDR3 length: 14 residues. The trim removed 0 bases at V and 7 bases at J, leaving 6 bases unmatched. The DNA for the CDR3 is TGCGCCAGCAGCTTGGGGCAGGGGGCAAGTGAGCAGTACTTC. This encodes CASSLGQGASEQYF.

The chain uses TRBV10-2 and TRBJ2-2; TRBD2 matches 7 bases. Germline values: CDR1 WSHSY, CDR2 SAAADI. Trimming took 10 bases from V and 2 from J; bases not matched to a gene: 10. This CDR3 has 15 residues. Here the CDR3 DNA reads TGCGCCACTCAGCGGGGTAGCGGTAACACCGGGGAGCTGTTTTTT. It yields the protein CATQRGSGNTGELFF.

The chain couples TRBV24-1 to TRBJ1-5, with 7 bases aligning to TRBD1. Germline V lookup: CDR1 KGHDR, CDR2 SFDVKD. This CDR3 is built from 14 residues. V shed 5 bases, J shed 4 bases, and the junction held 4 bases outside the gene matches. The CDR3, as DNA: TGTGCCACCAGTGTGGCAGGGGGTAATCAGCCCCAGCATTTT. Translation: CATSVAGGNQPQHF.

The chain combines TRBV4-1 with TRBJ2-3, with 14 positions matching TRBD2. Germline trimming cut 4 bases from V and 0 bases from J; bases unmatched to any gene: 12. Germline lookup yields CDR1 MGHRA and CDR2 YSYEKL. The CDR3 is 20 residues long. In DNA, the CDR3 is TGCGCCAGCAGCCGGGAATCGGGACTAGCGGGGGAAACTAGCACAGATACGCAGTATTTT. Translation gives CASSRESGLAGETSTDTQYF.

The chain carries TRBV18 and TRBJ2-7; 8 nucleotides agree with TRBD1. Trimming took 4 bases from V and 6 from J; bases not matched to a gene: 8. The CDR3 length is 14 residues. Germline assignment: CDR1 KGHSH and CDR2 LQKENI. The CDR3 region is CASSRQDRVGEQYF. Here the CDR3 DNA reads TGTGCCAGCTCACGACAGGACAGGGTTGGCGAGCAGTACTTC.